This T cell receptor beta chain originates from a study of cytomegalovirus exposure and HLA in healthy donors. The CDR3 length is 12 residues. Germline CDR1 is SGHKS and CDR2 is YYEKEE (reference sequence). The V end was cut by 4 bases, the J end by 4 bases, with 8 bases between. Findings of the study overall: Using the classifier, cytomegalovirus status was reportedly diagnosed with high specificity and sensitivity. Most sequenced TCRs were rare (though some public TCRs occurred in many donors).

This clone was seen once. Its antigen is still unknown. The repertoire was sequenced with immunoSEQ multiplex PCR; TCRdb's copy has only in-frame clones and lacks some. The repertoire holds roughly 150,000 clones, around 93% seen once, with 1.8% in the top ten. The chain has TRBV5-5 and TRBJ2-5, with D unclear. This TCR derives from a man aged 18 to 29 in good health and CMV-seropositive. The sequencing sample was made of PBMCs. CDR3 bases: TGTGCCAGCAGCCAAGAGATAGAGACCCAGTACTTC. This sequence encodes CASSQEIETQYF.